A single sample is the source of the 19 T cell receptor beta chains below, sequenced in a study of tissue T cells after allogeneic stem cell transplantation. Time point of the sample: mouse harvest day 7 after allogeneic transplant. Mouse grafts combined 10^7 T-cell-depleted bone marrow cells with 10^6 splenic CD5+ T cells. Only in-frame clones appear in the TCRdb table, and some are missing; sequencing was by immunoSEQ multiplex PCR. The sample comprises some 4,000 clones, around half of which are singletons, and under 9% rests with the top ten. Sequenced material: lymph node tissue. These receptors all come from a female BALB/c mouse given C57BL/6 T cells with graft-versus-host disease after an allogeneic hematopoietic cell transplant.

A remark on this clone: Here the gene names and germline are mouse. The CDR3 end is not reached by the read, which stops 1 residue before it; the germline J gene fills it in. The J gene is TRBJ1-6, the V gene TRBV13-1; 11 nucleotides agree with TRBD1. TRBJ1-6 falls under the ORF class, with uncertain function. The CDR3 runs to 19 residues. The germline gives CDR1 NSHNY, CDR2 SYGAGN. J lost 4 bases, V lost 0 bases, and 9 bases had no gene match. The sequenced part of the CDR3 DNA is TGTGCCAGCAGTGATGCCAGGACAGGGGGCCTTTCTTATAATTCGCCCCTCTAC. Translation: CASSDARTGGLSYNSPLY. The whole CDR3 reads CASSDARTGGLSYNSPLYF.

Only a few counts were recorded for this clone. Genes here carry mouse names. The CDR3 here is CASSLRGVDSDYTF. The CDR3 bases that were read are TGTGCCAGCAGTCTGAGGGGGGTAGACTCCGACTACACC. The rearrangement uses TRBV24 and TRBJ1-2; D may be TRBD1 (6 bases). The sequenced fragment ends 1 residue before the CDR3 boundary, so the rest is inferred from the germline J gene. Germline CDR1 and CDR2: KGHTA and FRNEEI. V was clipped by 2 bases and J by 3 bases, with 10 bases between them. The CDR3 consists of 14 residues.

On this clone itself: Germline and genes here are mouse. The CDR3 goes on 1 residue after the read ends, and that part is filled in from the germline J gene. This chain connects TRBV16 to TRBJ2-5; D is undetermined. Between the trimmed V and J ends, which lost 3 bases and 5 bases, there was a span of 9 bases. Germline V gene data show CDR1 as SGHSA and CDR2 as FRNQAP. The CDR3 loop spans 13 amino acids. The CDR3 is CASSFERRDTQYF. Partial CDR3 DNA: TGTGCAAGCAGCTTCGAACGGCGAGACACCCAGTAC.

This clone was detected only a few times. Gene labels here are mouse ones. The observed sequence ends 1 residue before the CDR3 terminus, with the missing tail filled in from the germline J gene. The chain links TRBV12-2 to TRBJ1-1, with D possibly matching TRBD1 (6 bases). The CDR3 is made up of 13 amino acids. The germline V gene has CDR1 SGHLS and CDR2 HYDKME. The ends were cut back, 1 base at V and 1 base at J, with 6 bases in the middle. Partial CDR3 DNA: TGTGCCAGCTCTCTGACAGGGAACACAGAAGTCTTC. The encoded protein is CASSLTGNTEVF. The CDR3, in full, reads CASSLTGNTEVFF.

Of note for this clone: The gene names here belong to mouse. The read finishes 1 residue shy of the CDR3 end, and the germline J gene is used to complete it. V and J are TRBV3 and TRBJ2-4; no clear D gene. Germline V gives CDR1 SNHLY, CDR2 FYNGKV (reference sequence). The V end lost 2 bases, the J end lost 0 bases, and 9 bases lay between the germline ends. The CDR3 runs to 15 residues. The part of the CDR3 DNA that was read is TGTGCCAGCAGCTTACACGAGGGAAGTCAAAACACCTTGTAC. This gives the protein CASSLHEGSQNTLY. In full, the CDR3 is CASSLHEGSQNTLYF. Looking up the rest from reference TRBV3 and TRBJ2-4 gives the full variable domain: GPKVLQIPSHQIIDMGQMVTLNCDPVSNHLYFYWYKQILGQQMEFLVNFYNGKVMEKSKLFKDQFSVERPDGSYFTLKIQPTALEDSAVYFCASSLHEGSQNTLYFGAGTRLSVL.

In the case of this clone: The genes are named according to mouse. Read sequence stops 1 residue before the CDR3 end, and the germline J gene provides the missing end. The V gene is TRBV29, the J gene TRBJ2-7, with 7 bases aligning to TRBD2. Germline V CDR1 and CDR2: MSHET, SYDVDS. V gave up 5 bases and J gave up 4 bases; unmatched junction bases: 8. The CDR3 runs to 14 residues. CDR3: CASSTGTEAYEQYF. The CDR3 DNA, read in part, is TGTGCTAGCAGTACCGGGACTGAGGCTTATGAACAGTAC.

In this sample, this clone is large. Any gene name here is a mouse gene name. From the germline J gene comes the end of the CDR3, since the read stops 1 residue before it. The gene calls are TRBV3 and TRBJ2-1; TRBD2 matches 9 bases. Per germline, CDR1 SNHLY and CDR2 FYNGKV (reference sequence). V was clipped by 1 base and J by 3 bases; unmatched bases: 1. The CDR3 runs 15 residues. CDR3 region: CASSLETGGYAEQFF. CDR3 DNA, as far as it was read: TGTGCCAGCAGCTTAGAGACTGGGGGCTATGCTGAGCAGTTC.

A note on this clone: Gene names are the mouse ones. The part of the CDR3 DNA that was read is TGTGCCAGCAGTACAGGGGGCCATAATTCGCCCCTCTAC. Protein: CASSTGGHNSPLY. The CDR3 reads in full as CASSTGGHNSPLYF. The chain carries TRBV13-3 and TRBJ1-6; 9 bases agree with TRBD1. The read ends 1 residue before the CDR3 terminus; that terminus is restored from the germline J gene. TRBJ1-6 is identified as an open reading frame with a role that is uncertain. Germline V gives CDR1 NNHDY, CDR2 SYVADS. The CDR3 is 14 amino acids. V gave up 4 bases and J gave up 5 bases; unmatched junction bases: 1.

This clone came up a few times. The genes and germline here are from mouse. Read sequence stops 1 residue before the CDR3 end, and the germline J gene provides the missing end. This chain links TRBV16 with TRBJ2-3; 7 bases align to TRBD1. The CDR3 runs to 15 residues. CDR1 is SGHSA, CDR2 FRNQAP, per germline. With V trimmed by 5 bases and J by 1 base, 6 bases remained unmatched. CDR3 DNA (partial): TGTGCAAGCAGCCTCGACAGGGCTGGTGCAGAAACGCTGTAT. Amino acids: CASSLDRAGAETLY. The entire CDR3 is CASSLDRAGAETLYF.

Comments on this clone: The genes and germline here are from mouse. The CDR3 end lies 1 residue beyond the end of the read and is filled in from the germline J gene. The chain uses TRBV23 and TRBJ2-7. CDR1 and CDR2 from the germline V gene are KGHTA and FQNQQP. The CDR3 runs to 12 residues. CDR3 DNA, as far as it was read: TGTGCCAGCAGTCTTGGGGCGTATGAACAGTAC. Translated: CASSLGAYEQY. The entire CDR3 protein is CASSLGAYEQYF.

About this clone: Here the gene names and germline are mouse. The read terminates 1 residue ahead of where the CDR3 ends, so the germline J gene completes it. This chain connects TRBV12-1 to TRBJ2-1, with TRBD2 matching 8 bases. V lost 4 bases to trimming and J lost 3 bases; unmatched junction nucleotides: 4. CDR3 length equals 14 residues. Germline CDR1 SGHSN, CDR2 HYEKVE. The DNA read from the CDR3 is TGTGCCAGCTCCCCCGGGACTGGCTATGCTGAGCAGTTC. This sequence encodes CASSPGTGYAEQF. The whole CDR3 protein reads CASSPGTGYAEQFF.

About this clone: Gene names and germline match the mouse. The read gets to within 1 residue of the CDR3 end, and the germline J gene fills in the rest. The chain employs TRBV26 and TRBJ1-1; a possible D gene is TRBD1 (5 bases). CDR1 and CDR2 from the germline V gene are KGHPV and FQNQEV (reference sequence). This CDR3 is 14 amino acids long. Trimming stripped 3 bases from V and 1 base from J, with 9 bases between. The CDR3 spells CASSLGQGNTEVFF. The part of the CDR3 DNA that was read is TGTGCCAGCAGTCTAGGTCAGGGAAACACAGAAGTCTTC.

By share, this clone ranks as large (0.1 to 1%). Gene and germline names: mouse. The read halts 1 residue ahead of the CDR3 end, with the missing end drawn from the germline J gene. The chain employs TRBV19 and TRBJ2-5, with D perhaps TRBD1 (6 bases). The germline CDR1 and CDR2 sequences are FNHDT and SITEND (reference sequence). This CDR3 has 13 residues. Between the trimmed V and J ends, which lost 1 base and 4 bases, there was a span of 7 bases. The CDR3 reads CASSIKGEDTQYF. The covered CDR3 bases are TGTGCCAGCAGTATAAAGGGGGAAGACACCCAGTAC.

A note on this clone: The gene names here belong to mouse. From the germline J gene comes the end of the CDR3, since the read stops 1 residue before it. The chain recombines TRBV26 with TRBJ1-4, with D maybe TRBD1 (5 bases). This CDR3 is 14 amino acids long. CDR1 is KGHPV and CDR2 is FQNQEV in the germline V gene (reference sequence). Deletions cut 4 bases from V and 0 bases from J, with 6 bases between. This CDR3 reads CASSPTVSNERLFF. The covered CDR3 bases are TGTGCCAGCAGTCCGACAGTTTCCAACGAAAGATTATTT.

A note on this clone: Each gene name is a mouse one. Read data end 1 residue before the CDR3 end; the end is taken from the germline J gene. The gene calls are TRBV26 and TRBJ2-4; D gene ambiguous. Deletions cut 2 bases from V and 3 bases from J, with 6 bases between. The CDR3 is made up of 13 amino acids. Germline values: CDR1 KGHPV, CDR2 FQNQEV (reference sequence). The sequenced part of the CDR3 DNA is TGTGCCAGCAGTCTGGGACGACAAAACACCTTGTAC. It is translated as CASSLGRQNTLY. The CDR3 in full is CASSLGRQNTLYF.

This clone was counted between two and nine times. The germline and genes are mouse ones. The CDR3 extends 1 residue past the end of the read, so its final part is completed from the germline J gene. The chain couples TRBV19 to TRBJ1-2; TRBD1 is a possible D gene (5 bases). Per the germline V gene, CDR1 is FNHDT and CDR2 is SITEND (reference sequence). The CDR3 length is 13 residues. V lost 5 bases and J 0 bases, leaving 8 bases between the germline ends. The part of the CDR3 DNA that was read is TGTGCCAGCAGCACGACAGCAAACTCCGACTACACC. Residues: CASSTTANSDYT. From start to end, the CDR3 is CASSTTANSDYTF.

Comment on this clone: The germline and genes are mouse ones. The read ends 1 residue before the CDR3 terminus; that terminus is restored from the germline J gene. The chain is built from TRBV31 and TRBJ1-5; the D is unclear. The CDR3 runs to 15 residues. Germline loops: CDR1 GKSSPN, CDR2 SITVG. Trimming removed 3 bases from V and 0 bases from J, with 12 bases in between. The CDR3 DNA, read in part, is TGTGCCTGGAGACGCCCCGGGAATAACAACCAGGCTCCGCTT. Amino acid sequence: CAWRRPGNNNQAPL. The entire CDR3 reads CAWRRPGNNNQAPLF.

This clone occurred once. The junction and the germline gene differ at one end; a read error may be behind it. Mouse germline and gene names are used. The read comes to an end 1 residue before the CDR3 does, leaving the germline J gene to fill in the end. The J gene is TRBJ2-7, the V gene TRBV13-1; D gene unclear. Germline V gene data show CDR1 as NSHNY and CDR2 as SYGAGN. The CDR3 consists of 13 residues. The CDR3 bases that were read are TGTGCCAGCAGTGAGATAGACTCCTGTGAACAGTAC. Translation gives CASSEIDSCEQY. The whole CDR3 protein is CASSEIDSCEQYF.

To note about this clone: Gene names and germline refer to mouse. The read falls 1 residue short of the CDR3 end, and the missing part is taken from the germline J gene. The gene calls are TRBV1 and TRBJ1-1; TRBD1 aligns across 9 bases. CDR1 and CDR2 (germline): NSQYPW, LRSPGD (reference sequence). Trimming at V came to 3 bases and at J to 4 bases, leaving 3 bases not matched to a gene. The CDR3 runs 14 residues. This CDR3 is CTCSARDRVTEVFF. The part of the CDR3 DNA that was read is TGCACCTGCAGTGCCCGGGACAGGGTCACAGAAGTCTTC.